Below are 15 T cell receptor beta chains sequenced from a single sample in a study of blood T cells in healthy people across ages. PCR was performed a second time for about 7 to 11 cycles using a sample-barcoded 5' primer and a J-beta primer mix. TCRdb itself ran the 5' RACE reads through MiXCR, one entry per CDR3 protein. The table includes some 1,500,000 distinct CDR3 sequences, 35% to 45% detected once. Source material: blood. These receptors originate from a woman aged 18 to 35 in good health.

In its sample, this clonotype was seen a few times. V usage is TRBV5-1 and J usage is TRBJ2-3; TRBD2 matches 9 bases. V lost 0 bases and J lost 8; bases outside the gene matches: 7. The CDR3 runs 15 residues. CDR1 SGHRS and CDR2 YFSETQ come from the germline V gene. For the CDR3, the DNA is TGCGCCAGCAGCTTGGGAGTGACTAGCGGTGGTACGCAGTATTTT. As protein: CASSLGVTSGGTQYF.

With respect to this clonotype: At one end, the junction sequence differs from germline, possibly due to a read error. The chain has TRBV4-1 and TRBJ1-2; 9 bases align to TRBD1. CDR1 is MGHRA, CDR2 YSYEKL, per germline. The CDR3 runs 17 residues. The CDR3 spells CTSSYPTGGLTSYGYTF. In DNA form, the CDR3 reads TGCACCAGCAGTTACCCGACAGGGGGACTCACTAGCTATGGCTACACCTTC.

Comment on this clonotype: A read error may be the cause here, since a much bigger clone is one base away. The CDR3 DNA reads TGCAGTGCGGGGGGGTACTATGACTACACCTTC. This sequence encodes CSAGGYYDYTF. The V gene is TRBV20-1, the J gene TRBJ1-2; weak D call: TRBD1 (5 bases). Germline CDR1 DFQATT, CDR2 SNEGSKA (reference sequence). This CDR3 is 11 amino acids long.

The rearrangement uses TRBV6-2 or TRBV6-3 and TRBJ2-1; TRBD2 matches at 14 bases. V was pared by 4 bases and J by 8 bases, with 10 bases of the junction left unmatched. Germline assignment: CDR1 MNHEY and CDR2 SVGEGT. The CDR3 contains 17 residues. CDR3 residues: CASSSGTSGSQYDEQFF. The CDR3 coding sequence is TGTGCCAGCAGTTCCGGGACTAGCGGGAGTCAATATGATGAGCAGTTCTTC.

This sequence joins TRBV5-6 and TRBJ2-1; TRBD2 matches 9 bases. The DNA end is a closer match to TRBJ2-7, so the J assignment may be wrong. Germline lookup yields CDR1 SGHDT and CDR2 YYEEEE. The CDR3 runs to 16 residues. The CDR3 nucleotides are TGTGCCAGCAGCTTGCGGCCGGGACTAGCTTACAATGAGCAGTACTTC. Residues: CASSLRPGLAYNEQYF.

This clonotype was seen a single time. J is TRBJ2-5 and V is TRBV13; D perhaps matches TRBD2 (6 bases). This CDR3 is built from 14 residues. The V end was cut by 5 bases, the J end by 5 bases, with 15 bases between. Germline V CDR1 and CDR2: PRHDT, FYEKMQ (reference sequence). The CDR3 spells CASSGGPGRETQYF. The DNA for the CDR3 is TGTGCCAGCAGCGGAGGGCCAGGGAGGGAGACCCAGTACTTC.

The chain has TRBV29-1 and TRBJ2-2; tentative D call: TRBD2 (7 bases). Trimming removed 4 bases from V and 3 bases from J, with 15 bases in between. Germline V gene data show CDR1 as SQVTM and CDR2 as ANQGSEA. This CDR3 is 15 amino acids long. CDR3 sequence: CSVGPPGGYTGELFF. The CDR3 DNA reads as TGCAGCGTTGGCCCACCGGGGGGCTACACCGGGGAGCTGTTTTTT.

This chain joins TRBV4-3 and TRBJ1-5, with 8 bases lining up with TRBD1. Germline V gene lookup returns CDR1 LGHNA and CDR2 YSLEER. CDR3 length: 14 residues. Trimming cost V 4 bases and J 7 bases; bases outside gene matches: 6. The CDR3 here is CASSPQTGVQPQHF. The CDR3 DNA sequence: TGCGCCAGCAGCCCCCAGACAGGGGTACAGCCCCAGCATTTT.

This clonotype was counted between two and nine times. The V call is TRBV20-1, the J call TRBJ2-3; a weak D match, TRBD2 (6 bases). This CDR3 is built from 13 residues. Per the germline V gene, CDR1 is DFQATT and CDR2 is SNEGSKA (reference sequence). V was cut by 6 bases and J by 5 bases, with 15 bases left in between. The DNA of the CDR3 is TGCAGTGCGACTAGGGGTGCAGAAGATACGCAGTATTTT. It codes for CSATRGAEDTQYF.

In this sample, this clonotype turned up many times. The chain carries TRBV29-1 and TRBJ2-1; D remains ambiguous. The V gene's germline CDR1 is SQVTM and CDR2 ANQGSEA. The CDR3 loop spans 14 amino acids. Between the trimmed V and J ends, which lost 1 base and 2 bases, there was a span of 9 bases. The DNA for the CDR3 is TGCAGCGTTGAAGGGGATAGGACCTACAATGAGCAGTTCTTC. Encoded protein: CSVEGDRTYNEQFF.

The V gene is TRBV20-1, the J gene TRBJ2-1; the match to TRBD2 covers 14 bases. The J call may be in error: the DNA end matches TRBJ2-7 better. This CDR3 contains 18 residues. CDR1 is DFQATT and CDR2 is SNEGSKA in the germline V gene (reference sequence). The CDR3, as DNA: TGCAGTGCCACGGGACTAGCGGGGGCCTTGAGCTCCTACAATGAGCAGTACTTC. This encodes CSATGLAGALSSYNEQYF.

The chain links TRBV7-3 to TRBJ1-1, with D uncertain. Germline CDR1 SGHTA, CDR2 FQGTGA. The ends were cut back, 5 bases at V and 4 bases at J, with 23 bases in the middle. The CDR3 is 17 amino acids. CDR3 region: CASSHSPRENGGTEAFF. For the CDR3, the DNA is TGTGCCAGCAGCCACAGCCCCCGGGAGAATGGTGGCACTGAAGCTTTCTTT.

This chain uses TRBV4-3 with TRBJ1-2, with TRBD1 matching 8 bases. Germline CDR1 reads LGHNA; CDR2 reads YSLEER. The CDR3 covers 15 residues. The V and J ends lost 3 bases and 1 base, in that order; junction bases with no gene match: 4. In nucleotides, the CDR3 is TGCGCCAGCAGCCAGGACAGGGATATTAACTATGGCTACACCTTC. Translated, it gives CASSQDRDINYGYTF.

This clonotype was observed a few times. This chain uses TRBV7-9 with TRBJ1-6, with D possibly being TRBD1 (5 bases). CDR3 length: 14 residues. Germline V lookup: CDR1 SEHNR, CDR2 FQNEAQ (reference sequence). Trimming left V 8 bases short and J 6 bases short, with 14 bases between. The CDR3 DNA reads as TGTGCCAGCGGCCCCATGCAGGGTAATTCACCCCTCCACTTT. Its protein product is CASGPMQGNSPLHF.

This clonotype showed up just once. CDR3 in DNA: TGCGCCAGCAGCTTCGAGACTAGAGATGAGACCCAGTACTTC. This gives the protein CASSFETRDETQYF. The chain employs TRBV5-1 and TRBJ2-5, with D tentatively TRBD2 (6 bases). V gave up 2 bases and J gave up 5 bases, with 13 bases separating them. The germline V gene has CDR1 SGHRS and CDR2 YFSETQ. This CDR3 comprises 14 residues.